Presented here are 28 T cell receptor beta chains from one specimen sequenced in a study of shared clonotypes between healthy human individuals. The assay was immunoSEQ multiplex PCR, and TCRdb's table has in-frame clones only and misses some. This sample yields 740,000 or so clones, of which less than 80% are seen a single time; around 2% belongs to the top ten. The sample comprised memory CD4+ T cells sorted from blood. The subset here: CD45RA-negative fraction. These receptors originate from a woman between 25 and 40 years old in good health.

The chain couples TRBV7-2 to TRBJ2-7, with D possibly being TRBD1 or TRBD2 (6 bases each). The V gene's germline CDR1 is SGHTA and CDR2 FQGNSA. Trimming cost V 3 bases and J 2 bases, with 17 bases left between them. CDR3 length equals 16 residues. Here the CDR3 DNA reads TGTGCCAGCAGCTTGAGTTCAGGGGACTTCACCTACGAGCAGTACTTC. Translation gives CASSLSSGDFTYEQYF.

This clone was recorded at least ten times. The rearrangement joins TRBV6-4 to TRBJ2-7, with D possibly being TRBD2 (6 bases). The CDR3 length is 15 residues. The V end was cut by 6 bases, the J end by 4 bases, with 19 bases between. Germline loops: CDR1 MRHNA, CDR2 SNTAGT. The CDR3 DNA reads TGTGCCAGCAGAATACCGGGACTGCTCAGATACGAGCAGTACTTC. Residues: CASRIPGLLRYEQYF.

The chain links TRBV5-1 to TRBJ1-2; D is undetermined. CDR3 length equals 13 residues. The V end lost 4 bases, the J end lost 6 bases, and 13 bases lay between the germline ends. Germline-derived CDR1 and CDR2 are SGHRS and YFSETQ. The CDR3 spells CASSTSEVDGYTF. As DNA, the CDR3 is TGCGCCAGCAGCACGAGTGAGGTGGATGGCTACACCTTC.

This chain joins TRBV6-1 and TRBJ2-1; 7 bases fit TRBD2. Trimming took 6 bases from V and 12 from J; bases not matched to a gene: 17. The CDR3 runs to 15 residues. The germline CDR1 and CDR2 sequences are MNHNS and SASEGT. The CDR3, as DNA: TGTGCCAGCAGCCCCCTAGCGGAACTACGACCGTGGCAGTTCTTC. Protein: CASSPLAELRPWQFF.

The chain recombines TRBV29-1 with TRBJ2-4, with D uncertain. Germline V gene data show CDR1 as SQVTM and CDR2 as ANQGSEA. V was shortened by 0 bases and J by 13 bases, with 13 bases between the two germline ends. There are 12 residues in the CDR3. The CDR3 here is CSVEDNGRVQYF. The CDR3 nucleotides read TGCAGCGTTGAAGATAACGGACGGGTACAGTACTTC.

This clone was seen repeatedly, ten times or more. Here the CDR3 reads CSVWTAGDEQFF. In DNA form, the CDR3 reads TGCAGCGTTTGGACAGCGGGGGATGAGCAGTTCTTC. The chain joins TRBV29-1 to TRBJ2-1, with TRBD2 matching over 8 bases. This CDR3 is 12 amino acids long. J was trimmed by 8 bases and V by 5 bases; bases with no gene match: 5. Germline assignment: CDR1 SQVTM and CDR2 ANQGSEA.

V gene TRBV28 combines with J gene TRBJ2-3; 8 nucleotides line up with TRBD2. Trimming removed 5 bases from V and 4 bases from J; junction bases left unmatched: 8. The CDR3 totals 15 residues. Germline-derived CDR1 and CDR2 are MDHEN and SYDVKM. The CDR3 region is CASSRAGARADTQYF. The CDR3 nucleotides read TGTGCCAGCAGTCGAGCGGGAGCCAGGGCAGATACGCAGTATTTT.

V usage is TRBV5-1 and J usage is TRBJ2-5; maybe TRBD2 (6 bases). Germline V CDR1 and CDR2: SGHRS, YFSETQ. V dropped 0 bases and J dropped 2 bases, with 14 bases sitting between them. The CDR3 loop spans 16 amino acids. The CDR3 DNA reads as TGCGCCAGCAGCTTGGGTCAGCGGGCCCGTCAAGAGACCCAGTACTTC. Protein product: CASSLGQRARQETQYF.

The gene calls are TRBV11-3 and TRBJ2-2; either TRBD1 or TRBD2 may fit D (5 bases each). The length of the CDR3 is 14 residues. Germline-derived CDR1 and CDR2 are SGHNT and YENEEA. Trimming took off 1 base at V and 4 bases at J, with 7 bases between the two ends. CDR3 in amino acids: CASSLGDATGELFF. CDR3 nucleotides: TGTGCCAGCAGCTTAGGGGACGCCACCGGGGAGCTGTTTTTT.

The gene calls are TRBV5-1 and TRBJ2-3, with D unclear. V was cut by 8 bases and J by 1 base, with 14 bases left in between. The CDR3 is made up of 14 amino acids. From germline, CDR1 is SGHRS and CDR2 YFSETQ. In DNA form, the CDR3 reads TGCGCCAGTACCTCGGGTCTCGGCACAGATACGCAGTATTTT. Translated: CASTSGLGTDTQYF.

The rearrangement joins TRBV6-5 to TRBJ2-1; 8 bases agree with TRBD2. The J segment lost 6 bases and the V segment lost 0 bases, leaving 7 bases of the junction unmatched. The length of the CDR3 is 16 residues. Germline values: CDR1 MNHEY, CDR2 SVGAGI. CDR3 amino acids: CASSYSGTRVVNEQFF. Here the CDR3 DNA reads TGTGCCAGCAGTTACTCCGGGACTAGGGTAGTCAATGAGCAGTTCTTC.

Concerning this clone: The same CDR3 can be traced to other DNA sequences in this sample. The chain recombines TRBV5-4 with TRBJ1-4; tentatively, D is TRBD1 (5 bases). With 0 bases removed from V and 7 bases from J, the gap between germline ends came to 13 bases. In germline, CDR1 is SGHNT, CDR2 YYREEE (reference sequence). The CDR3 has 15 residues. DNA for the CDR3: TGTGCCAGCAGCTTGGGATCGGGGCCCGGTGAAAAACTGTTTTTT. Translating gives CASSLGSGPGEKLFF.

V is TRBV5-4 and J is TRBJ2-5; maybe TRBD1 (6 bases). V gave up 4 bases and J gave up 5 bases, with 15 bases separating them. CDR3 length: 14 amino acids. The germline V gene has CDR1 SGHNT and CDR2 YYREEE (reference sequence). CDR3 nucleotide sequence: TGTGCCAGCAGCCGTCAGGGGTCTTCGGAGACCCAGTACTTC. Its protein is CASSRQGSSETQYF.

This clone was counted between two and nine times. The genes are TRBV7-6 and TRBJ2-1, with 7 bases that match TRBD1. V shed 0 bases, J shed 14 bases, and the junction held 10 bases outside the gene matches. Germline lookup yields CDR1 SGHVS and CDR2 FNYEAQ. The CDR3 extends over 14 amino acids. This chain's CDR3 is CASSLAPDQGGKFF. The CDR3 region has the DNA TGTGCCAGCAGCTTAGCGCCTGATCAAGGGGGCAAGTTCTTC. The full variable domain, completed using reference TRBV7-6 and TRBJ2-1, is GAGVSQSPRYKVTKRGQDVALRCDPISGHVSLYWYRQALGQGPEFLTYFNYEAQQDKSGLPNDRFSAERPEGSISTLTIQRTEQRDSAMYRCASSLAPDQGGKFFGPGTRLTVL.

The CDR3 spells CATSRDFSMGEQYF. The CDR3 nucleotides read TGTGCCACCAGCAGAGATTTCAGTATGGGGGAGCAGTACTTC. The V call is TRBV15, the J call TRBJ2-7; D is unclear. The CDR3 consists of 14 residues. Germline lookup yields CDR1 LNHNV and CDR2 YYDKDF (reference sequence). V was clipped by 0 bases and J by 7 bases, with 13 bases between them.

The chain uses TRBV18 and TRBJ2-3, with unresolved D. Trimming left V 3 bases short and J 6 bases short, with 16 bases between. The germline CDR1 and CDR2 sequences are KGHSH and LQKENI. There are 15 residues in the CDR3. This chain's CDR3 is CASSPTQAARDTQYF. CDR3 coding DNA: TGTGCCAGCTCACCGACTCAGGCGGCTCGGGATACGCAGTATTTT. The full variable domain, with the rest looked up from reference TRBV18 and TRBJ2-3, is NAGVMQNPRHLVRRRGQEARLRCSPMKGHSHVYWYRQLPEEGLKFMVYLQKENIIDESGMPKERFSAEFPKEGPSILRIQQVVRGDSAAYFCASSPTQAARDTQYFGPGTRLTVL.

The CDR3, as DNA: TGTGCCAGCAGCTCGACAGGGGCTAATGAAAAACTGTTTTTT. This codes for CASSSTGANEKLFF. This rearrangement joins TRBV7-3 to TRBJ1-4, with TRBD1 matching 8 bases. CDR1 and CDR2 from the germline V gene are SGHTA and FQGTGA. The CDR3 consists of 14 residues. V trimming: 4 bases; J trimming: 3 bases; junction bases outside the gene matches: 1.

This clone has only a few counts. The V call is TRBV7-9, the J call TRBJ2-7, with a tentative D call TRBD2 (7 bases). The V end lost 1 base, the J end lost 5 bases, and 18 bases lay between the germline ends. CDR1 and CDR2 (germline): SEHNR, FQNEAQ (reference sequence). The CDR3 is made up of 16 amino acids. CDR3 nucleotides: TGTGCCAGCAGCTTAGTCGGGGGCGGGAGTTCCCACGAGCAGTACTTC. Translated, it gives CASSLVGGGSSHEQYF.

This chain uses TRBV5-1 with TRBJ1-4, with TRBD1 matching 11 bases. The CDR3 has 17 amino acids. CDR1 and CDR2 (germline): SGHRS, YFSETQ. V dropped 3 bases and J dropped 8; count of bases not matched to a gene: 12. The CDR3 loop reads CASSSGQGARAYEKLFF. The CDR3 DNA is TGCGCCAGCAGCTCAGGACAGGGGGCGAGAGCATACGAAAAACTGTTTTTT.

The V and J genes are TRBV4-1 and TRBJ1-5; D unclear. There are 16 residues in the CDR3. Looked up from germline, CDR1 is MGHRA and CDR2 is YSYEKL. V dropped 0 bases and J dropped 0 bases, with 9 bases sitting between them. CDR3 sequence reads: CASSQDHQFSNQPQHF. The CDR3, as DNA: TGCGCCAGCAGCCAAGATCATCAGTTTAGCAATCAGCCCCAGCATTTT.

V gene TRBV29-1 combines with J gene TRBJ2-1; D is ambiguous. The germline V and J ends were trimmed by 1 base and 6 bases, with 7 bases remaining between them. Germline CDR1 SQVTM, CDR2 ANQGSEA. This CDR3 has 12 residues. CDR3 sequence reads: CSVEVGSNEQFF. CDR3 bases: TGCAGCGTTGAAGTGGGTAGCAATGAGCAGTTCTTC.

The chain uses TRBV19 and TRBJ2-1; either TRBD1 or TRBD2 may fit D (5 bases each). The V gene lost 6 bases and the J gene lost 9 bases, with 18 bases spanning the gap. This CDR3 region has 14 residues. Germline assignment: CDR1 LNHDA and CDR2 SQIVND (reference sequence). The CDR3 region has the DNA TGTGCCAGTAGGGGGGACCGGGCCATCGGTGAGCAGTTCTTC. It translates to CASRGDRAIGEQFF. Combining the CDR3 with reference TRBV19 and TRBJ2-1 gives the whole variable domain DGGITQSPKYLFRKEGQNVTLSCEQNLNHDAMYWYRQDPGQGLRLIYYSQIVNDFQKGDIAEGYSVSREKKESFPLTVTSAQKNPTAFYLCASRGDRAIGEQFFGPGTRLTVL.

A few counts support this clone. The chain links TRBV6-4 to TRBJ2-1; no clear D. There are 15 residues in the CDR3. V lost 3 bases, J lost 9 bases, and 18 bases lay in between. Germline CDR1 MRHNA, CDR2 SNTAGT. CDR3: CASSEPGRGISEQFF. DNA for the CDR3: TGTGCCAGCAGTGAACCGGGCAGAGGAATTAGTGAGCAGTTCTTC.

This chain uses TRBV9 with TRBJ2-5; perhaps D is TRBD1 or TRBD2 (5 bases each). Per germline, CDR1 SGDLS and CDR2 YYNGEE. The CDR3 is 13 residues long. V gave up 5 bases and J gave up 1 base, with 9 bases separating them. CDR3 DNA sequence: TGTGCCAGCAGTTCCGGGACCCAAGAGACCCAGTACTTC. Protein: CASSSGTQETQYF.

This chain joins TRBV10-2 and TRBJ1-4; D may be TRBD1 (6 bases). The CDR3 length is 14 residues. Trimming took 3 bases from V and 8 from J, leaving 13 bases between them. CDR1 WSHSY and CDR2 SAAADI come from the germline V gene. As DNA, the CDR3 is TGCGCCAGCAGTGAATCAGGGGCAAGCGAAAAACTGTTTTTT. Its protein is CASSESGASEKLFF.

This chain links TRBV28 with TRBJ1-2, with 9 nucleotides matching TRBD1. V shed 6 bases, J shed 7 bases, and the junction held 15 bases outside the gene matches. The CDR3 has 16 amino acids. The germline V gene has CDR1 MDHEN and CDR2 SYDVKM. The CDR3 DNA is TGTGCCAGCAGCTCCCCCACAGGGGGCGCGATCGGTGGCTACACCTTC. Translating it yields CASSSPTGGAIGGYTF.

Written as DNA, the CDR3 is TGCAGCGTCGAGTGGGGAGGACAGACCCAGTACTTC. It codes for CSVEWGGQTQYF. The chain carries TRBV29-1 and TRBJ2-5, with D perhaps matching TRBD2 (6 bases). V dropped 6 bases and J dropped 6 bases, with 14 bases sitting between them. There are 12 residues in the CDR3. Germline-derived CDR1 and CDR2 are SQVTM and ANQGSEA.

This clone was seen more than once but under ten times. The chain is built from TRBV2 and TRBJ1-2; D remains ambiguous. The CDR3 is 15 amino acids. Trimming removed 0 bases at V and 1 base at J, with 9 bases between. The V gene's germline CDR1 is SNHLY and CDR2 FYNNEI. The CDR3 sequence: CASSEAAGINYGYTF. The CDR3 DNA is TGTGCCAGCAGTGAAGCGGCAGGCATTAACTATGGCTACACCTTC.